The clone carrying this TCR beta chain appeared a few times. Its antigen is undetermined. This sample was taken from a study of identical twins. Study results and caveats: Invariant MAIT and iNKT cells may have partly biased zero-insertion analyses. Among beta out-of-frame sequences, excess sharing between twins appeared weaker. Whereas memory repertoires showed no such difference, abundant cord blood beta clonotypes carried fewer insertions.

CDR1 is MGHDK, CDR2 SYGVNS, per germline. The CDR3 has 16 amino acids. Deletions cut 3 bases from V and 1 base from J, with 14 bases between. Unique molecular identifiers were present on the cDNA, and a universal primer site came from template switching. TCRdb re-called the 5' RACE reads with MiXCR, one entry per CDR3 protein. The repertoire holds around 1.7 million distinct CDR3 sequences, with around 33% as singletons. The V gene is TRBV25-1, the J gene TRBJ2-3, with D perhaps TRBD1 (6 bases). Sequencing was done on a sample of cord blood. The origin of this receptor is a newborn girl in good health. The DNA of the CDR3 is TGTGCCAGCAGTGAGGGGCAGGGGCTACGCACAGATACGCAGTATTTT. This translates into CASSEGQGLRTDTQYF.